The sequence of this T cell receptor (beta chain) was determined in a study of blood T cell repertoires in COVID-19. Study details: The United States, Italy and Spain were the sources of the acute and convalescent COVID-19 samples. From T cells, B-cell-depleted T cells, or PBMCs came the material, which was cDNA or gDNA.

V lost 4 bases and J lost 6, with 12 bases in between. CDR1 SGHAT and CDR2 FQNNGV come from the germline V gene. This CDR3 is built from 14 residues. Measured with immunoSEQ multiplex PCR; TCRdb has only the in-frame clones, and not every one. The sample lists under 200,000 clones, just under 85% occurring once. The chain uses TRBV11-2 and TRBJ1-4, with no clear D. The clonotype comes from a man between 35 and 55 years old who had recovered from COVID-19. Source material: peripheral blood. The CDR3 here is CASSSPSTYEKLFF. In nucleotides, the CDR3 is TGTGCCAGCAGCTCTCCGTCGACATATGAAAAACTGTTTTTT.